Presented here are 3 T cell receptor beta chains from one specimen sequenced in a study of blood T cells in healthy people across ages. Then a second PCR, running about 6 to 12 cycles, was carried out with a sample-barcoded 5' primer and a J-beta primer mix. TCRdb reprocessed the 5' RACE reads with MiXCR, giving one entry per CDR3 protein. The table lists over 500,000 distinct CDR3 sequences, roughly half of them singletons. The sequencing sample was made of blood. The receptors derive from a woman over 75 in good health.

The V and J genes are TRBV29-1 and TRBJ2-1; 9 nucleotides match TRBD1. The last part of the DNA fits TRBJ2-7 better; the J call may be wrong. Per the germline V gene, CDR1 is SQVTM and CDR2 is ANQGSEA. This CDR3 is built from 14 residues. The CDR3 here is CSTTGGLSYNEQYF. CDR3 nucleotides: TGCAGCACGACAGGGGGACTCTCCTACAATGAGCAGTACTTC.

The chain employs TRBV4-2 and TRBJ1-4; no reliable D call. The CDR3 is 13 residues long. Germline CDR1 reads LGHNA; CDR2 reads YNFKEQ. Trimming left V 1 base short and J 8 bases short, with 8 bases between. This CDR3 reads CASSQVGEEKLFF. CDR3 in DNA: TGTGCCAGCAGCCAAGTTGGGGAAGAAAAACTGTTTTTT.

V and J are TRBV9 and TRBJ2-4; D remains ambiguous. Trimming cost V 2 bases and J 5 bases, with 11 bases left between them. The CDR3 runs 14 residues. From germline, CDR1 is SGDLS and CDR2 YYNGEE. The CDR3: CASSVSPGQNIQYF. DNA for the CDR3: TGTGCCAGCAGCGTCTCCCCCGGGCAAAACATTCAGTACTTC.